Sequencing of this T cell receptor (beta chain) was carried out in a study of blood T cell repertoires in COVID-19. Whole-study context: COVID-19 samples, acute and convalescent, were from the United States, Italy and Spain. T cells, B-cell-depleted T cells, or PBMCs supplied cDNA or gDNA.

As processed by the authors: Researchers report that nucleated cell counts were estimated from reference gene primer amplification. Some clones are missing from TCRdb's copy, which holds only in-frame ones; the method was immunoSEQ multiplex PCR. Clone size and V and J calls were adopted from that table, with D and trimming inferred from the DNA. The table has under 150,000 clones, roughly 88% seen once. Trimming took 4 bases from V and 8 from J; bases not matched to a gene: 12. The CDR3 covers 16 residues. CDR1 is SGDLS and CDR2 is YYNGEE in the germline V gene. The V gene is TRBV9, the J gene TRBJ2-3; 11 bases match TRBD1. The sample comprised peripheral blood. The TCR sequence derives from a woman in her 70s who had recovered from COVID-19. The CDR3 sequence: CASSPGTGGVGGTQYF. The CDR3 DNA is TGTGCCAGCAGCCCGGGGACAGGGGGAGTAGGTGGTACGCAGTATTTT.